Presented here are 32 T cell receptor beta chains from one specimen sequenced in a study of OX40 agonist ivuxolimab in advanced cancers. Sequenced by immunoSEQ multiplex PCR; TCRdb stores in-frame clones only, minus some. The table shows tens of thousands of clones, with approximately 89% occurring only once. The material sequenced was CD4+ or CD8+ T cells sorted from blood, taken in a trial of the OX40 agonist ivuxolimab. All receptors derive from an adult with an advanced solid tumor such as melanoma, head and neck, liver or kidney cancer.

The chain couples TRBV2 to TRBJ2-1; 11 nucleotides align to TRBD1. Germline-derived CDR1 and CDR2 are SNHLY and FYNNEI. The CDR3 is made up of 13 amino acids. The V segment lost 8 bases and the J segment 5 bases; nucleotides outside the gene matches: 2. Here the CDR3 DNA reads TGTGCCAGCCGGGACAGGGGGAACAATGAGCAGTTCTTC. The encoded protein is CASRDRGNNEQFF.

The V and J genes are TRBV11-3 and TRBJ2-1; D call uncertain. Germline CDR1 SGHNT, CDR2 YENEEA. V was clipped by 0 bases and J by 5 bases, with 5 bases between them. The CDR3 length is 13 residues. Here the CDR3 reads CASSLDHDNEQFF. The CDR3 nucleotides read TGTGCCAGCAGCTTAGACCACGACAATGAGCAGTTCTTC.

The V and J genes are TRBV10-3 and TRBJ2-1, with 7 bases matching TRBD1. The CDR3 is made up of 15 amino acids. The V gene's germline CDR1 is ENHRY and CDR2 SYGVKD. The ends lost 3 bases at V and 9 bases at J; junction bases unmatched: 11. DNA for the CDR3: TGTGCCATCAGTGAACCGGGACAGATCCGGGCTGAGCAGTTCTTC. Its protein is CAISEPGQIRAEQFF.

The chain couples TRBV7-9 to TRBJ2-7; 8 bases match TRBD2. Per the germline V gene, CDR1 is SEHNR and CDR2 is FQNEAQ (reference sequence). The V gene end was trimmed by 8 bases and the J gene end by 5 bases; junction bases not matched to a gene: 11. This CDR3 comprises 14 residues. CDR3 region: CASSGGLVLNEQYF. Here the CDR3 DNA reads TGTGCCAGCTCCGGGGGACTAGTACTCAACGAGCAGTACTTC.

The chain joins TRBV9 to TRBJ2-7; D is possibly TRBD1 or TRBD2 (5 bases each). The CDR3 is 14 residues long. Germline loops: CDR1 SGDLS, CDR2 YYNGEE. Trimming cost V 2 bases and J 2 bases, with 11 bases left between them. The CDR3 spells CASSVGTGTYEQYF. CDR3 coding DNA: TGTGCCAGCAGCGTTGGGACCGGAACCTACGAGCAGTACTTC. The variable domain in full, completed from reference TRBV9 and TRBJ2-7, reads DSGVTQTPKHLITATGQRVTLRCSPRSGDLSVYWYQQSLDQGLQFLIQYYNGEERAKGNILERFSAQQFPDLHSELNLSSLELGDSALYFCASSVGTGTYEQYFGPGTRLTVT.

The chain has TRBV18 and TRBJ2-7, with D possibly being TRBD1 or TRBD2 (5 bases each). The germline V gene has CDR1 KGHSH and CDR2 LQKENI. The CDR3 sequence is 16 residues long. V was clipped by 6 bases and J by 1 base, with 19 bases between them. CDR3 loop: CASSQAGTQKSYEQYF. CDR3 bases: TGTGCCAGCTCCCAAGCCGGGACCCAGAAGTCCTACGAGCAGTACTTC.

This clone was observed a handful of times. The genes are TRBV27 and TRBJ2-3; D is perhaps TRBD1 or TRBD2 (6 bases each). The germline CDR1 and CDR2 sequences are MNHEY and SMNVEV (reference sequence). V was pared by 6 bases and J by 6 bases, with 16 bases between. CDR3 length equals 14 residues. CDR3 nucleotide sequence: TGTGCCAGCAGCCTGCCCGGGGGCTGGGATACGCAGTATTTT. This gives the protein CASSLPGGWDTQYF.

The rearrangement links TRBV30 to TRBJ1-2; no clear D gene. The CDR3 contains 13 residues. The V gene's germline CDR1 is GTSNPN and CDR2 SVGIG (reference sequence). V shed 8 bases and J shed 2 bases, with 15 bases lying between them. The CDR3 loop reads CALLGSLNYGYTF. The CDR3 nucleotides read TGTGCCCTCCTAGGGTCCCTCAACTATGGCTACACCTTC.

This chain joins TRBV19 and TRBJ1-2, with D tentatively TRBD1 (6 bases). Germline lookup yields CDR1 LNHDA and CDR2 SQIVND (reference sequence). The CDR3 sequence is 13 residues long. V was pared by 6 bases and J by 5 bases, with 13 bases between. As DNA, the CDR3 is TGTGCCAGTAGGGACAGTCCGGGATATGGCTACACCTTC. It yields the protein CASRDSPGYGYTF.

The J gene is TRBJ1-2, the V gene TRBV6-5; D may be TRBD1 (6 bases). This CDR3 is 15 amino acids long. CDR1 is MNHEY, CDR2 SVGAGI, per germline. The V and J ends lost 3 bases and 8 bases respectively, with 19 bases between them. The CDR3 DNA reads TGTGCCAGCAGTTATGCGGACAGCCTAAGGGGAGGCTACACCTTC. It is translated as CASSYADSLRGGYTF.

This clone was seen a few times. The chain couples TRBV18 to TRBJ1-1; D remains ambiguous. CDR3 length equals 14 residues. The V end was cut by 3 bases, the J end by 2 bases, with 10 bases between. Germline CDR1 reads KGHSH; CDR2 reads LQKENI. CDR3 bases: TGTGCCAGCTCACCTGGCATAGGTAACACTGAAGCTTTCTTT. This gives the protein CASSPGIGNTEAFF.

V and J are TRBV5-4 and TRBJ2-7, with 10 bases identical to TRBD2. V lost 4 bases to trimming and J lost 4 bases; unmatched junction nucleotides: 5. Germline V gene sequence: CDR1 SGHNT, CDR2 YYREEE (reference sequence). This CDR3 region has 14 residues. CDR3 sequence reads: CASSASGGVYEQYF. Here the CDR3 DNA reads TGTGCCAGCAGCGCGAGCGGGGGGGTATACGAGCAGTACTTC.

The V and J genes are TRBV27 and TRBJ1-1; tentatively, D is TRBD1 (6 bases). This CDR3 has 14 amino acids. Germline V lookup: CDR1 MNHEY, CDR2 SMNVEV (reference sequence). Trimming pared 6 bases from V and 2 bases from J, leaving 13 bases between. The CDR3 coding sequence is TGTGCCAGCAGAACCGGACAGTTAAACACTGAAGCTTTCTTT. Protein product: CASRTGQLNTEAFF.

This clone was counted many times. This chain links TRBV30 with TRBJ1-5, with TRBD1 identical over 7 bases. Trimming at V came to 0 bases and at J to 0 bases, leaving 5 bases not matched to a gene. The CDR3 length is 16 residues. The germline gives CDR1 GTSNPN, CDR2 SVGIG (reference sequence). The CDR3 loop reads CAWSVQGRDSNQPQHF. In DNA form, the CDR3 reads TGTGCCTGGAGTGTACAGGGGCGGGATAGCAATCAGCCCCAGCATTTT.

The chain has TRBV7-8 and TRBJ2-7, with D uncertain. Trimming took off 1 base at V and 12 bases at J, with 19 bases between the two ends. This CDR3 is built from 14 residues. In germline, CDR1 is SGHVS, CDR2 FQNEAQ. The CDR3 here is CASSLESAGPRGYF. In DNA form, the CDR3 reads TGTGCCAGCAGCTTAGAGTCGGCAGGTCCCCGAGGGTACTTC.

The rearrangement joins TRBV5-1 to TRBJ1-2, with 8 bases identical to TRBD1. The trim removed 0 bases at V and 7 bases at J, leaving 5 bases unmatched. The CDR3 loop spans 14 amino acids. Germline lookup yields CDR1 SGHRS and CDR2 YFSETQ. The CDR3 here is CASSLADRVAGYTF. CDR3 nucleotide sequence: TGCGCCAGCAGCTTGGCGGACAGGGTTGCTGGCTACACCTTC.

The V and J genes are TRBV7-7 and TRBJ2-5, with D possibly called TRBD1 or TRBD2 (6 bases each). The germline V gene has CDR1 SSHAT and CDR2 FNYEAQ (reference sequence). The V and J ends lost 5 bases and 5 bases respectively, with 12 bases between them. CDR3 length equals 13 residues. The CDR3 DNA is TGTGCCAGCAGCACCCTAGGGGGGGAGACCCAGTACTTC. Its protein is CASSTLGGETQYF.

As for this clone: The sample has other DNA sequences that encode this CDR3 too. Written as DNA, the CDR3 is TGTGCCAGCAGTGACTGGACGGGGCAGGAGACCCAGTACTTC. Translation gives CASSDWTGQETQYF. The chain uses TRBV2 and TRBJ2-5; either TRBD1 or TRBD2 may supply D (5 bases each). V lost 3 bases, J lost 5 bases, and 13 bases lay in between. This CDR3 spans 14 amino acids. Germline V lookup: CDR1 SNHLY, CDR2 FYNNEI.

This chain links TRBV7-8 with TRBJ2-7; possibly TRBD2 for D (7 bases). Trimming removed 10 bases from V and 6 bases from J, with 22 bases in between. CDR3 size: 14 residues. Germline CDR1 SGHVS, CDR2 FQNEAQ. CDR3: CATQLGGGAGEQYF. In nucleotides, the CDR3 is TGTGCCACCCAATTAGGGGGAGGGGCGGGCGAGCAGTACTTC.

The J gene is TRBJ2-7, the V gene TRBV10-3; a weak D match, TRBD2 (6 bases). The CDR3 extends over 15 amino acids. From germline, CDR1 is ENHRY and CDR2 SYGVKD. Trimming took off 2 bases at V and 2 bases at J, with 13 bases between the two ends. The CDR3 region is CAISENGGGPYEQYF. CDR3 bases: TGTGCCATCAGTGAGAACGGGGGTGGGCCCTACGAGCAGTACTTC.

This chain connects TRBV28 to TRBJ1-3; 8 bases match TRBD1. Germline CDR1 MDHEN, CDR2 SYDVKM. V shed 2 bases, J shed 3 bases, and the junction held 6 bases outside the gene matches. The CDR3 has 16 amino acids. CDR3 DNA: TGTGCCAGCAGTTTAAGTGGACAGGGAGGTGGAAACACCATATATTTT. Translated, it gives CASSLSGQGGGNTIYF. Complete variable domain (other parts from reference TRBV28 and TRBJ1-3): DVKVTQSSRYLVKRTGEKVFLECVQDMDHENMFWYRQDPGLGLRLIYFSYDVKMKEKGDIPEGYSVSREKKERFSLILESASTNQTSMYLCASSLSGQGGGNTIYFGEGSWLTVV.

The rearrangement uses TRBV5-1 and TRBJ2-3, with D possibly being TRBD2 (6 bases). The CDR3 is 15 residues long. Germline V gene lookup returns CDR1 SGHRS and CDR2 YFSETQ. The ends were cut back, 7 bases at V and 0 bases at J, with 15 bases in the middle. The CDR3 DNA reads as TGCGCCAGCGGACGACTAGGAACTAGCACAGATACGCAGTATTTT. Protein: CASGRLGTSTDTQYF.

V gene TRBV19 combines with J gene TRBJ1-5; 8 bases fit TRBD1. The V and J ends lost 7 bases and 3 bases, in that order; junction bases with no gene match: 8. The V gene's germline CDR1 is LNHDA and CDR2 SQIVND (reference sequence). This CDR3 is built from 15 residues. The CDR3 loop is CASNTPGQVNQPQHF. In nucleotides, the CDR3 is TGTGCCAGTAATACCCCGGGACAGGTCAATCAGCCCCAGCATTTT.

This clone was seen a few times. Other DNA sequences in the sample encode the same CDR3. V and J are TRBV9 and TRBJ2-3; D is perhaps TRBD2 (6 bases). V was clipped by 0 bases and J by 3 bases, with 14 bases between them. This CDR3 spans 16 amino acids. Per the germline V gene, CDR1 is SGDLS and CDR2 is YYNGEE. The CDR3 is CASSVGAGSGTDTQYF. CDR3 nucleotides: TGTGCCAGCAGCGTAGGGGCGGGAAGCGGGACAGATACGCAGTATTTT.

The chain has TRBV27 and TRBJ1-5; no reliable D call. The CDR3 has 15 amino acids. Germline lookup yields CDR1 MNHEY and CDR2 SMNVEV (reference sequence). The V end lost 6 bases, the J end lost 6 bases, and 18 bases lay between the germline ends. As DNA, the CDR3 is TGTGCCAGCAGGTCGGACCTCTCAGGCAGTCAGCCCCAGCATTTT. Encoded protein: CASRSDLSGSQPQHF.

This sequence joins TRBV9 and TRBJ2-5; maybe TRBD2 (5 bases). CDR1 is SGDLS and CDR2 is YYNGEE in the germline V gene. This CDR3 region has 15 residues. The germline V and J ends were trimmed by 0 bases and 3 bases, with 12 bases remaining between them. In DNA form, the CDR3 reads TGTGCCAGCAGCGTAGGGGCCATCGGGAAAGAGACCCAGTACTTC. Translated, it gives CASSVGAIGKETQYF. Supplemented by reference TRBV9 and TRBJ2-5, the full variable domain reads DSGVTQTPKHLITATGQRVTLRCSPRSGDLSVYWYQQSLDQGLQFLIQYYNGEERAKGNILERFSAQQFPDLHSELNLSSLELGDSALYFCASSVGAIGKETQYFGPGTRLLVL.

V gene TRBV28 combines with J gene TRBJ1-1, with unresolved D. The CDR3 is made up of 12 amino acids. Germline V lookup: CDR1 MDHEN, CDR2 SYDVKM. The V gene lost 7 bases and the J gene lost 1 base, with 7 bases spanning the gap. The CDR3 sequence is CASIKGNTEAFF. The CDR3 coding sequence is TGTGCCAGCATAAAGGGGAACACTGAAGCTTTCTTT.

This rearrangement joins TRBV6-1 to TRBJ2-3, with TRBD1 as a possible D gene (5 bases). The germline V gene encodes CDR1 MNHNS and CDR2 SASEGT. V lost 4 bases to trimming and J lost 5 bases, with 13 bases between them. This CDR3 spans 14 amino acids. CDR3 loop: CASSARLGVDTQYF. The CDR3 DNA reads TGTGCCAGCAGTGCTCGCTTAGGGGTAGATACGCAGTATTTT.

The chain employs TRBV19 and TRBJ2-3; TRBD2 agrees at 15 bases. The V gene end was trimmed by 5 bases and the J gene end by 4 bases; junction bases not matched to a gene: 10. This CDR3 comprises 18 residues. Germline V lookup: CDR1 LNHDA, CDR2 SQIVND (reference sequence). The CDR3 here is CASSRTSGGVEDADTQYF. CDR3 nucleotide sequence: TGTGCCAGTAGTCGGACTAGCGGGGGGGTGGAAGACGCAGATACGCAGTATTTT.

The chain recombines TRBV14 with TRBJ1-1; D uncertain. V was clipped by 3 bases and J by 8 bases, with 10 bases between them. CDR1 SGHDN and CDR2 FVKESK come from the germline V gene. There are 12 residues in the CDR3. For the CDR3, the DNA is TGTGCCAGCAGCCACTTACCGGGCGAAGCTTTCTTT. It translates to CASSHLPGEAFF. The full variable domain, in which reference TRBV14 and TRBJ1-1 provide the parts outside the CDR3, is EAGVTQFPSHSVIEKGQTVTLRCDPISGHDNLYWYRRVMGKEIKFLLHFVKESKQDESGMPNNRFLAERTGGTYSTLKVQPAELEDSGVYFCASSHLPGEAFFGQGTRLTVV.

The chain is built from TRBV5-6 and TRBJ2-2; 13 bases are shared with TRBD2. Trimming at V came to 3 bases and at J to 9 bases, leaving 5 bases not matched to a gene. The CDR3 is made up of 15 amino acids. Germline values: CDR1 SGHDT, CDR2 YYEEEE. This CDR3 is CASSSTSGRYWELFF. The CDR3 bases are TGTGCCAGCAGCTCGACTAGCGGGAGGTATTGGGAGCTGTTTTTT.

Notes on this clone: Other nucleotide sequences in the sample specify the same CDR3. V is TRBV9 and J is TRBJ1-6, with a tentative D call TRBD1 (5 bases). Trimming removed 3 bases from V and 6 bases from J, with 13 bases in between. Germline V gene sequence: CDR1 SGDLS, CDR2 YYNGEE. This CDR3 contains 15 residues. The CDR3 DNA is TGTGCCAGCAGCGCTGCAGGGAGGGGTAATTCACCCCTCCACTTT. It translates to CASSAAGRGNSPLHF. Filled out from reference TRBV9 and TRBJ1-6, the complete variable domain reads DSGVTQTPKHLITATGQRVTLRCSPRSGDLSVYWYQQSLDQGLQFLIQYYNGEERAKGNILERFSAQQFPDLHSELNLSSLELGDSALYFCASSAAGRGNSPLHFGNGTRLTVT.